The subject of this entry is one T cell receptor (beta chain). Its antigen has not been determined. No base qualities exist here, and no much larger clone lies one base off it. The data are from a study of blood T cell repertoires in COVID-19 (dated by TCRdb to the early 2020s). At the level of the whole study: Collaborator samples came from the United States, Italy and Spain and covered acute and convalescent phases of COVID-19. The sample metadata nearly always contained a de-identified subject ID, COVID-19 status, age in years and sex. The samples were drawn from the first 160 participants of the ongoing ImmuneRACE study and from 950 to 1,500 subjects provided by 6 global collaborators. The repertoires were made available in a free public database intended to serve as a resource for research on the immune response to SARS-CoV-2. Where available, HLA class I and class II types were taken from metadata supplied by the sample provider and were not determined by assay-based typing. Deeply sampled blood TCRbeta repertoires from subjects exposed to, actively infected with, or recovered from COVID-19 were included in the dataset. The prospective study material was composed of cDNA or gDNA derived from T cells, B-cell-depleted T cells, or PBMCs.

TCRbeta CDR3 regions were amplified from genomic DNA by means of the immunoSEQ Assay, a bias-controlled multiplex PCR. The study's processing was this. Nucleated cell counts per sample were estimated from amplification of reference gene primers within the assay. To quantify the absolute abundance of each unique TCRbeta CDR3 rearrangement, sequence reads were collapsed and filtered. For each sample, productive Simpson clonality was calculated as the square root of Simpson's diversity index across productive rearrangements. Sourced from immuneACCESS, this table was stored by TCRdb with only in-frame sequences that have V and J called. A share of the clones is absent; for the studies checked, an unresolved V gene accounts for under half, and the remainder has no known explanation. For V, J and clone size, that table is used; D and trimming come from the DNA. The sample records about 44,000 clones, 80% to 90% of which are singletons. The ten most abundant clones make up around 15% of the sample.

V is pared back by 4 bases and J by 0 bases, with 13 bases lying between the germline termini. In the germline V gene (reference sequence), CDR1 corresponds to LGHDT and CDR2 to YNNKEL. The CDR3, cysteine through phenylalanine, is 15 amino acids long. Of all the DNA, just the CDR3 is kept, 45 bases in frame from base 1. The collaborating institutions used their own protocols to collect whole blood in K2EDTA tubes. Collaborator samples were shipped for TCRbeta analysis as frozen whole blood, isolated PBMCs, or DNA extracted from either sample type. Results the study describes overall, beyond this receptor: Clinical and demographic metadata were provided uncurated, with the amount varying by source and participant.

This clonotype was sampled from a man between 70 and 80 years old with active COVID-19. Here the chain combines TRBV3-1 (or the pseudogene TRBV3-2) and TRBJ2-7; TRBD1 could be the D gene, as 5 bases match. The sample taken for sequencing was peripheral blood. The CDR3 protein is CASSPTYRSSYEQYF. At the DNA level, the sequence is TGTGCCAGCAGCCCCACCTACAGGAGCTCCTACGAGCAGTACTTC.